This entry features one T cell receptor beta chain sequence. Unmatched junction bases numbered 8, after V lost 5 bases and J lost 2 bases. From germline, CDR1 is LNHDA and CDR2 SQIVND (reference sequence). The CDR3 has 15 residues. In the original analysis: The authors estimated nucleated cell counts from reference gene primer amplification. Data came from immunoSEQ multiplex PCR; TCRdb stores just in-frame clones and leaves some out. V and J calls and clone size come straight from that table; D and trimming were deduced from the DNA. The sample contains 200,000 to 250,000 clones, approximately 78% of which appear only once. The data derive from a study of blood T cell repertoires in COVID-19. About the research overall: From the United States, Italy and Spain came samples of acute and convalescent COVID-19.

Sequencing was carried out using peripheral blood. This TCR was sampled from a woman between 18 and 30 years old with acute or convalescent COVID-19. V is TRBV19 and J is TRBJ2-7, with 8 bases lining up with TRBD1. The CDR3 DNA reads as TGTGCCAGTAGTCCGGGACAGGTTCGAGCCTACGAGCAGTACTTC. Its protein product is CASSPGQVRAYEQYF.